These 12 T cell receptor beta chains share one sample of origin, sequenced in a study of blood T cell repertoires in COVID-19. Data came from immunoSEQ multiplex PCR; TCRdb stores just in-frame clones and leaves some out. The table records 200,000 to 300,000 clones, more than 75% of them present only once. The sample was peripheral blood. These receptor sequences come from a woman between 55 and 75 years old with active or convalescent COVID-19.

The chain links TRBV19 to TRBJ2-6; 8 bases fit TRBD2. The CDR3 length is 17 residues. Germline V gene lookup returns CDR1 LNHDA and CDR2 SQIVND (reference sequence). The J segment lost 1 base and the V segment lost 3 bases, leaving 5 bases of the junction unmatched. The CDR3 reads CASSISSGASGANVLTF. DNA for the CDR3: TGTGCCAGTAGTATTAGTAGCGGGGCATCTGGGGCCAACGTCCTGACTTTC. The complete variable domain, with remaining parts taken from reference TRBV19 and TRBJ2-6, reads DGGITQSPKYLFRKEGQNVTLSCEQNLNHDAMYWYRQDPGQGLRLIYYSQIVNDFQKGDIAEGYSVSREKKESFPLTVTSAQKNPTAFYLCASSISSGASGANVLTFGAGSRLTVL.

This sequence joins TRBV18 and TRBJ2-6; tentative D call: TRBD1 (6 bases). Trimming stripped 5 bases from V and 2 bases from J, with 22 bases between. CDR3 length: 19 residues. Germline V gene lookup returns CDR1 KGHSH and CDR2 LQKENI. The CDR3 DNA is TGTGCCAGCTCAACGGGGCTAACAGGGATTGTCACTGGGGCCAACGTCCTGACTTTC. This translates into CASSTGLTGIVTGANVLTF.

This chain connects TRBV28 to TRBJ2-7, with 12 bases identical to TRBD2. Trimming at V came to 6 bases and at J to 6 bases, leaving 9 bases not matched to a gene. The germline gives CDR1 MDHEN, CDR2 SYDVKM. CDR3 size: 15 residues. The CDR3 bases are TGTGCCAGCAGCCCACGGACTAGCGGGGCAGGCGAGCAGTACTTC. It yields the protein CASSPRTSGAGEQYF.

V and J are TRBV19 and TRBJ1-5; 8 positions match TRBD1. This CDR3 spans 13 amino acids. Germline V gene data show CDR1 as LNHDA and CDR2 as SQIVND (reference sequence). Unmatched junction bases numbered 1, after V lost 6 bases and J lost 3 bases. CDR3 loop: CASSRGLNQPQHF. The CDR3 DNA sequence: TGTGCCAGTAGCAGGGGGCTCAATCAGCCCCAGCATTTT.

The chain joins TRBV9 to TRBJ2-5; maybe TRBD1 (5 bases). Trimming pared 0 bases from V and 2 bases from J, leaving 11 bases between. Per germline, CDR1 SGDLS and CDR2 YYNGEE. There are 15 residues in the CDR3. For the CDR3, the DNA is TGTGCCAGCAGCGTAGTCCCAGGGTCTCAAGAGACCCAGTACTTC. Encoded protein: CASSVVPGSQETQYF. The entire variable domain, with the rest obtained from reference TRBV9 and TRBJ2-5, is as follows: DSGVTQTPKHLITATGQRVTLRCSPRSGDLSVYWYQQSLDQGLQFLIQYYNGEERAKGNILERFSAQQFPDLHSELNLSSLELGDSALYFCASSVVPGSQETQYFGPGTRLLVL.

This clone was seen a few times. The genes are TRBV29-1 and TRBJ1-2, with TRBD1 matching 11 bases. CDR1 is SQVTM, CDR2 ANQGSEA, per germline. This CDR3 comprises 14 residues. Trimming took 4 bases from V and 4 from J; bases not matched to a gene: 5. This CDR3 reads CSVATGTGGYGYTF. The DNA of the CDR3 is TGCAGCGTTGCTACCGGGACAGGGGGCTATGGCTACACCTTC. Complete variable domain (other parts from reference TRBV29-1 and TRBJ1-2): SAVISQKPSRDICQRGTSLTIQCQVDSQVTMMFWYRQQPGQSLTLIATANQGSEATYESGFVIDKFPISRPNLTFSTLTVSNMSPEDSSIYLCSVATGTGGYGYTFGSGTRLTVV.

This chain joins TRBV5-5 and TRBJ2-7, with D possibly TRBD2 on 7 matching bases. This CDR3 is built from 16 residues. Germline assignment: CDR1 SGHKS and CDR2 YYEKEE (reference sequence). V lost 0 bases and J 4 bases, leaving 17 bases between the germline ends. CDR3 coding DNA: TGTGCCAGCAGCTTGGGCGGGGGCCGCCTGGGATACGAGCAGTACTTC. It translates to CASSLGGGRLGYEQYF.

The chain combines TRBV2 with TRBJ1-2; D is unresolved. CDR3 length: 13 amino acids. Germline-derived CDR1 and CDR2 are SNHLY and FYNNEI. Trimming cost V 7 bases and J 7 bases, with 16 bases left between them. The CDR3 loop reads CASTGQSSGGYTF. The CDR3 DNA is TGTGCCAGCACTGGCCAGTCCAGCGGTGGCTACACCTTC.

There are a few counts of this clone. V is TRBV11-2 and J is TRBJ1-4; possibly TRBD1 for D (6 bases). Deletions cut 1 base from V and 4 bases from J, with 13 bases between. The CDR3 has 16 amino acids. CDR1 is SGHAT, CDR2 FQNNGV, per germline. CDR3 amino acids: CASSLGLGQRNEKLFF. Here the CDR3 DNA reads TGTGCCAGCAGCTTAGGCCTCGGACAGCGTAATGAAAAACTGTTTTTT.

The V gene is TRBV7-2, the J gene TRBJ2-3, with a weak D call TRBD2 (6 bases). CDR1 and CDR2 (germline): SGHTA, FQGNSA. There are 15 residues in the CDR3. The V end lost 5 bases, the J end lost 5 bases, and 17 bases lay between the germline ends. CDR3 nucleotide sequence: TGTGCCAGCAGCCCCCGGGCTCTGGGGGGAGATACGCAGTATTTT. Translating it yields CASSPRALGGDTQYF.

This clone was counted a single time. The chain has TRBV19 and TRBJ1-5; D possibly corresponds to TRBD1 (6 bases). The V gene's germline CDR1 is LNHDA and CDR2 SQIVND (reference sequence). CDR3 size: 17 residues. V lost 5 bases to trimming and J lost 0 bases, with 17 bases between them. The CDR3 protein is CASSPGQLDYSNQPQHF. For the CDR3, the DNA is TGTGCCAGTAGTCCCGGACAGCTTGATTATAGCAATCAGCCCCAGCATTTT.

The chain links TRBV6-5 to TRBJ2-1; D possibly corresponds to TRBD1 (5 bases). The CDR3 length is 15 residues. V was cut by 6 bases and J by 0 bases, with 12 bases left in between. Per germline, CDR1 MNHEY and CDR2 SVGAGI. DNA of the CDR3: TGTGCCAGCAGCAGTCAAAGGGGCTCCTACAATGAGCAGTTCTTC. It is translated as CASSSQRGSYNEQFF.